These 18 T cell receptor beta chains originate from one sample sequenced in a study of low-dose radiotherapy and immunotherapy resistance in tumors. Gene-specific TRAV and TRBV primers were used for first-strand cDNA, covering alpha and beta chains. Using a constant-region primer together with a V-primer adapter, TCRs were subjected to roughly 18 PCR cycles of amplification. TCRdb re-called the reads with MiXCR, one entry per CDR3 protein. The table lists roughly 15,000 distinct CDR3 sequences, about 77% of them singletons. These receptors came from a human donor with advanced metastatic prostate, ovarian, gallbladder or colorectal cancer (not recorded which). This table probably holds off-target reads from a library built for another chain.

The chain carries TRBV19 and TRBJ2-7; no definite D call. The length of the CDR3 is 12 residues. V dropped 1 base and J dropped 5 bases, with 6 bases sitting between them. Looked up from germline, CDR1 is LNHDA and CDR2 is SQIVND (reference sequence). The CDR3, as DNA: TGTGCCAGTAGTATAGGGGATGACGAGCAGTACTTC. Translating gives CASSIGDDEQYF.

This sequence joins TRBV7-2 and TRBJ2-3; 12 bases are a match to TRBD2. The CDR3 runs to 15 residues. V lost 3 bases, J lost 6 bases, and 4 bases stayed unmatched. Germline V gene data show CDR1 as SGHTA and CDR2 as FQGNSA. The CDR3 bases are TGTGCCAGCAGCTTGAGCCTAGCGGGGGGGGATACGCAGTATTTT. Its protein is CASSLSLAGGDTQYF.

The chain employs TRBV7-6 and TRBJ2-1; 8 nucleotides match TRBD1. The junction had 5 bases not matched to a gene; V was cut back by 3 bases and J by 4 bases. There are 15 residues in the CDR3. Germline CDR1 reads SGHVS; CDR2 reads FNYEAQ. The CDR3 bases are TGTGCCAGCAGCTTCTCCAGGGGGCTATACAATGAGCAGTTCTTC. It codes for CASSFSRGLYNEQFF. Full variable domain (remainder filled in from reference TRBV7-6 and TRBJ2-1): GAGVSQSPRYKVTKRGQDVALRCDPISGHVSLYWYRQALGQGPEFLTYFNYEAQQDKSGLPNDRFSAERPEGSISTLTIQRTEQRDSAMYRCASSFSRGLYNEQFFGPGTRLTVL.

There are a few counts of this clonotype. This chain joins TRBV20-1 and TRBJ1-5; D ambiguous. The germline gives CDR1 DFQATT, CDR2 SNEGSKA (reference sequence). CDR3 length: 14 residues. V was cut by 3 bases and J by 0 bases, with 9 bases left in between. This CDR3 is CSARGPYSNQPQHF. The CDR3 DNA is TGCAGTGCTAGGGGCCCTTATAGCAATCAGCCCCAGCATTTT.

The table lists this clonotype with a few counts. The chain recombines TRBV7-9 with TRBJ2-3; unclear D gene. Germline CDR1 SEHNR, CDR2 FQNEAQ (reference sequence). Trimming removed 8 bases at V and 4 bases at J, with 10 bases between. The CDR3 contains 12 residues. CDR3 sequence reads: CASDESPDTQYF. The CDR3 DNA follows: TGTGCCAGCGATGAGTCCCCAGATACGCAGTATTTT.

This chain joins TRBV7-9 and TRBJ1-2; TRBD1 aligns across 9 bases. The CDR3 runs to 14 residues. J gave up 6 bases and V 5 bases, and 7 bases lay outside the gene matches. Germline V lookup: CDR1 SEHNR, CDR2 FQNEAQ (reference sequence). The CDR3 nucleotides read TGTGCCAGCAGCCCCACCACAGGGGGCGATGGCTACACCTTC. It translates to CASSPTTGGDGYTF.

This clonotype was seen more than once but under ten times. The chain couples TRBV29-1 to TRBJ1-1; perhaps TRBD1 as D (6 bases). V was shortened by 4 bases and J by 1 base, with 13 bases between the two germline ends. Germline V CDR1 and CDR2: SQVTM, ANQGSEA. The CDR3 totals 14 residues. The CDR3 is CSVVPGGQNTEAFF. The CDR3 nucleotides are TGCAGCGTTGTCCCCGGGGGACAGAACACTGAAGCTTTCTTT.

The chain has TRBV29-1 and TRBJ1-1; D not resolved. Per germline, CDR1 SQVTM and CDR2 ANQGSEA. CDR3 length: 12 amino acids. The V end was cut by 4 bases, the J end by 5 bases, with 11 bases between. The CDR3: CSVGGGLTEAFF. The DNA for the CDR3 is TGCAGCGTTGGGGGAGGGTTGACTGAAGCTTTCTTT.

This clonotype was detected only a few times. The CDR3 reads CASSLVRGGAYNEQFF. The CDR3 DNA sequence: TGTGCCAGCAGCTTAGTACGCGGGGGGGCCTACAATGAGCAGTTCTTC. This rearrangement joins TRBV11-2 to TRBJ2-1, with 9 positions matching TRBD2. The CDR3 spans 16 residues. Trimming at V came to 1 base and at J to 2 bases, leaving 3 bases not matched to a gene. CDR1 is SGHAT, CDR2 FQNNGV, per germline. Full variable domain (missing parts from reference TRBV11-2 and TRBJ2-1): EAGVAQSPRYKIIEKRQSVAFWCNPISGHATLYWYQQILGQGPKLLIQFQNNGVVDDSQLPKDRFSAERLKGVDSTLKIQPAKLEDSAVYLCASSLVRGGAYNEQFFGPGTRLTVL.

Only one count was recorded for this clonotype. The rearrangement links TRBV6-2 or TRBV6-3 to TRBJ2-2, with 7 bases identical to TRBD1. The CDR3 covers 15 residues. V was pared by 6 bases and J by 3 bases, with 7 bases of the junction left unmatched. Germline assignment: CDR1 MNHEY and CDR2 SVGEGT. Written as DNA, the CDR3 is TGTGCCAGCAGAGACAGGGCGTTCGACACCGGGGAGCTGTTTTTT. Translating it yields CASRDRAFDTGELFF.

This clonotype was seen a few times. J is TRBJ1-5 and V is TRBV15; D unclear. The CDR3 covers 15 residues. Looked up from germline, CDR1 is LNHNV and CDR2 is YYDKDF (reference sequence). Trimming shortened V by 5 bases and J by 0 bases, and 11 bases separated the two germline ends. In DNA, the CDR3 is TGTGCCACCAGCCGAATGCGATATAGCAATCAGCCCCAGCATTTT. Its translation: CATSRMRYSNQPQHF.

This clonotype has more than one count but fewer than ten. The chain joins TRBV5-1 to TRBJ2-3; D is ambiguous. Per the germline V gene, CDR1 is SGHRS and CDR2 is YFSETQ. This CDR3 region has 13 residues. Trimming removed 4 bases at V and 2 bases at J, with 8 bases between. CDR3: CASSLKFTDTQYF. The CDR3 nucleotides are TGCGCCAGCAGCCTGAAATTCACAGATACGCAGTATTTT. The variable domain in full, completed from reference TRBV5-1 and TRBJ2-3, reads KAGVTQTPRYLIKTRGQQVTLSCSPISGHRSVSWYQQTPGQGLQFLFEYFSETQRNKGNFPGRFSGRQFSNSRSEMNVSTLELGDSALYLCASSLKFTDTQYFGPGTRLTVL.

The rearrangement joins TRBV19 to TRBJ2-2, with D unresolved. V gave up 8 bases and J gave up 4 bases, with 11 bases separating them. There are 13 residues in the CDR3. CDR1 and CDR2 from the germline V gene are LNHDA and SQIVND (reference sequence). This CDR3 is CASRALITGELFF. CDR3 coding DNA: TGTGCCAGTCGGGCACTAATCACCGGGGAGCTGTTTTTT.

The V and J genes are TRBV7-9 and TRBJ1-1; no firm D call. Germline values: CDR1 SEHNR, CDR2 FQNEAQ (reference sequence). This CDR3 contains 14 residues. Trimming removed 2 bases at V and 0 bases at J, with 7 bases between. The CDR3 DNA reads TGTGCCAGCAGCTTAACTGACATGAACACTGAAGCTTTCTTT. Translated: CASSLTDMNTEAFF.

The V gene is TRBV6-2 or TRBV6-3, the J gene TRBJ2-4; 12 nucleotides line up with TRBD1. After removal of 6 bases from V and 15 bases from J, the junction contained 6 bases not matched to a gene. This CDR3 is 12 amino acids long. Germline V gives CDR1 MNHEY, CDR2 SVGEGT. CDR3: CASSSGTGGPYF. The CDR3 nucleotides are TGTGCCAGCAGCTCCGGGACAGGGGGCCCGTACTTC.

V gene TRBV12-5 combines with J gene TRBJ2-2, with D perhaps TRBD1 (5 bases). Germline lookup yields CDR1 LGHNT and CDR2 FRNRAP. The CDR3 spans 16 residues. The V and J ends lost 3 bases and 1 base respectively, with 12 bases between them. The CDR3 DNA reads as TGTGCTAGTGGTTTCATCCTTGACAGGAACACCGGGGAGCTGTTTTTT. It yields the protein CASGFILDRNTGELFF.

This chain links TRBV6-1 with TRBJ1-6; D gene ambiguous. The V gene lost 8 bases and the J gene lost 7 bases, with 9 bases spanning the gap. CDR1 is MNHNS and CDR2 is SASEGT in the germline V gene. The CDR3 has 12 residues. DNA of the CDR3: TGTGCCAGCGAGTTAGGAAATTCACCCCTCCACTTT. Translating it yields CASELGNSPLHF.

CDR3 DNA: TGTGCCAGCAGCGATCTCAGGACAGGACGTCGAGCTTTCTTT. Translated, it gives CASSDLRTGRRAFF. The rearrangement uses TRBV7-9 and TRBJ1-1; 7 bases fit TRBD1. The CDR3 is 14 amino acids. Losses at the gene ends were 5 bases for V and 10 bases for J; bases not matched to a gene: 13. In germline, CDR1 is SEHNR, CDR2 FQNEAQ (reference sequence).